The next 19 T cell receptor beta chains were all read from a single sample in a study. TCRdb independently ran MiXCR on the RT-PCR reads; one entry per CDR3 protein. The sample lists about 680,000 distinct CDR3 sequences; 13% to 15% were seen once. Sequenced: memory CD4+ T cells from blood. These receptor sequences come from a female donor in good health, serving as a healthy control.

This clonotype has just a few counts. The gene calls are TRBV6-5 and TRBJ2-1; unclear D gene. Trimming removed 6 bases at V and 1 base at J, with 16 bases between. CDR3 length: 16 residues. CDR1 and CDR2 (germline): MNHEY, SVGAGI. The CDR3 sequence: CASSPSAARSYNEQFF. Here the CDR3 DNA reads TGTGCCAGCAGCCCCTCGGCAGCGAGATCCTACAATGAGCAGTTCTTC.

The chain joins TRBV5-1 to TRBJ2-1, with a tentative D call TRBD1 (6 bases). The CDR3 covers 15 residues. Trimming removed 0 bases at V and 4 bases at J, with 11 bases between. CDR1 is SGHRS and CDR2 is YFSETQ in the germline V gene. In nucleotides, the CDR3 is TGCGCCAGCAGCTTGGCCGGGACACAATACAATGAGCAGTTCTTC. It is translated as CASSLAGTQYNEQFF.

This clonotype showed up just a few times. J is TRBJ2-6 and V is TRBV7-2, with a possible D match to TRBD2 (5 bases). The germline gives CDR1 SGHTA, CDR2 FQGNSA. This CDR3 contains 13 residues. The germline V and J ends were trimmed by 8 bases and 4 bases, with 9 bases remaining between them. In DNA form, the CDR3 reads TGTGCCAGCCCACCGGGAGGGGCCAACGTCCTGACTTTC. Translated, it gives CASPPGGANVLTF.

This clonotype came up many times. V and J are TRBV29-1 and TRBJ2-7; 9 bases are shared with TRBD1. The CDR3 sequence is 13 residues long. After removal of 6 bases from V and 2 bases from J, the junction contained 5 bases not matched to a gene. Per germline, CDR1 SQVTM and CDR2 ANQGSEA. CDR3 DNA sequence: TGCAGCGTCACCGGGACAGGGACCTACGAGCAGTACTTC. Amino acids: CSVTGTGTYEQYF.

In its sample, this clonotype was seen a few times. DNA for the CDR3: TGTGCCAGCAGTGGAAGTTCGGAGCGAGAGACCCAGTACTTC. Protein: CASSGSSERETQYF. J is TRBJ2-5 and V is TRBV2; D unclear. V lost 4 bases, J lost 4 bases, and 13 bases lay in between. The CDR3 has 14 amino acids. Germline V CDR1 and CDR2: SNHLY, FYNNEI.

This clonotype was recorded many times. V and J are TRBV7-2 and TRBJ2-1, with TRBD2 matching over 10 bases. This CDR3 region has 17 residues. Per the germline V gene, CDR1 is SGHTA and CDR2 is FQGNSA. With V trimmed by 2 bases and J by 8 bases, 12 bases remained unmatched. The CDR3 region is CASSLRSASGRDDEQFF. In DNA, the CDR3 is TGTGCCAGCAGCTTAAGATCGGCTAGCGGGAGAGATGATGAGCAGTTCTTC.

The chain is built from TRBV10-3 and TRBJ2-1, with 7 bases fitting TRBD2. V lost 4 bases and J lost 6; bases outside the gene matches: 0. The CDR3 sequence is 12 residues long. Germline assignment: CDR1 ENHRY and CDR2 SYGVKD. CDR3 DNA sequence: TGTGCCATCAGTGGGACTAGCAATGAGCAGTTCTTC. Its protein is CAISGTSNEQFF.

This clonotype showed up just a few times. V and J are TRBV28 and TRBJ2-2; D unclear. V was pared by 3 bases and J by 1 base, with 9 bases between. In germline, CDR1 is MDHEN, CDR2 SYDVKM. The CDR3 contains 15 residues. DNA of the CDR3: TGTGCCAGCAGTTTGGGCAGCCTGAACACCGGGGAGCTGTTTTTT. Residues: CASSLGSLNTGELFF. The variable domain in full, completed from reference TRBV28 and TRBJ2-2, reads DVKVTQSSRYLVKRTGEKVFLECVQDMDHENMFWYRQDPGLGLRLIYFSYDVKMKEKGDIPEGYSVSREKKERFSLILESASTNQTSMYLCASSLGSLNTGELFFGEGSRLTVL.

This rearrangement joins TRBV20-1 to TRBJ1-5, with TRBD1 identical over 11 bases. Germline trimming cut 3 bases from V and 6 bases from J; bases unmatched to any gene: 7. Germline V gene lookup returns CDR1 DFQATT and CDR2 SNEGSKA (reference sequence). The CDR3 extends over 15 amino acids. The CDR3 sequence: CSASHGQGASQPQHF. As DNA, the CDR3 is TGCAGTGCTAGCCACGGACAGGGGGCCAGTCAGCCCCAGCATTTT.

This clonotype was recorded at least ten times. This chain joins TRBV20-1 and TRBJ2-3; D may be TRBD2 (6 bases). The V end was cut by 0 bases, the J end by 5 bases, with 15 bases between. Per the germline V gene, CDR1 is DFQATT and CDR2 is SNEGSKA (reference sequence). The CDR3 runs to 15 residues. CDR3 residues: CSARDSRAGGDTQYF. The CDR3 coding sequence is TGCAGTGCTAGAGATAGTCGCGCCGGGGGAGATACGCAGTATTTT.

This clonotype has a count of ten or more. The chain joins TRBV5-1 to TRBJ2-1; perhaps TRBD1 as D (5 bases). Germline CDR1 SGHRS, CDR2 YFSETQ. Trimming shortened V by 0 bases and J by 0 bases, and 7 bases separated the two germline ends. This CDR3 is 15 amino acids long. The CDR3 sequence is CASSLGQFSYNEQFF. The CDR3 DNA sequence: TGCGCCAGCAGCTTGGGACAGTTCTCCTACAATGAGCAGTTCTTC.

This clonotype was recorded at least ten times. V usage is TRBV6-5 and J usage is TRBJ2-1; D is possibly TRBD2 (6 bases). This CDR3 spans 14 amino acids. Germline values: CDR1 MNHEY, CDR2 SVGAGI. Trimming took off 6 bases at V and 7 bases at J, with 16 bases between the two ends. CDR3 sequence reads: CASSRRAGLNEQFF. Here the CDR3 DNA reads TGTGCCAGCAGCAGACGAGCGGGCCTTAATGAGCAGTTCTTC.

The V and J genes are TRBV15 and TRBJ1-1; tentative D call: TRBD1 (6 bases). The CDR3 is 17 residues long. V was cut by 0 bases and J by 6 bases, with 20 bases left in between. The germline CDR1 and CDR2 sequences are LNHNV and YYDKDF (reference sequence). CDR3 sequence: CATSRDLMAGVNPEAFF. CDR3 sequence (DNA): TGTGCCACCAGCAGAGATCTAATGGCAGGGGTAAATCCTGAAGCTTTCTTT.

Note on this clonotype: A read error may explain this, as a much larger clone is one base away. The CDR3 sequence is CASSFYIAGDTDTQYF. Here the CDR3 DNA reads TGTGCCAGCAGCTTCTACATAGCGGGGGACACAGATACGCAGTATTTT. This chain joins TRBV7-9 and TRBJ2-3; 9 nucleotides align to TRBD2. The CDR3 covers 16 residues. The junction had 6 bases not matched to a gene; V was cut back by 3 bases and J by 2 bases. CDR1 and CDR2 from the germline V gene are SEHNR and FQNEAQ (reference sequence). Full variable domain (outside the CDR3, taken from reference TRBV7-9 and TRBJ2-3): DTGVSQNPRHKITKRGQNVTFRCDPISEHNRLYWYRQTLGQGPEFLTYFQNEAQLEKSRLLSDRFSAERPKGSFSTLEIQRTEQGDSAMYLCASSFYIAGDTDTQYFGPGTRLTVL.

A word on this clonotype: As the CDR3 is not closed by the conserved phenylalanine or tryptophan, this likely results from a read error. The DNA is left out, because the CDR3 cannot be placed on it with certainty; the CDR3 is given as TCRdb lists it. V gene TRBV7-2 combines with J gene TRBJ2-5. The CDR3 spans 11 residues, counting both ends. Germline values: CDR1 SGHTA, CDR2 FQGNSA. The CDR3 loop reads CASSLEQNHYL.

This clonotype was seen repeatedly, ten times or more. V and J are TRBV6-5 and TRBJ2-1; TRBD1 or TRBD2 may be the D gene (5 bases each). CDR3 length: 15 residues. CDR1 MNHEY and CDR2 SVGAGI come from the germline V gene. With 2 bases removed from V and 0 bases from J, the gap between germline ends came to 8 bases. In nucleotides, the CDR3 is TGTGCCAGCAGTTACGGGGGATACTCCTACAATGAGCAGTTCTTC. Encoded protein: CASSYGGYSYNEQFF.

The chain recombines TRBV6-6 with TRBJ2-1; perhaps TRBD2 as D (5 bases). Looked up from germline, CDR1 is MNHNY and CDR2 is SVGAGI (reference sequence). Trimming shortened V by 11 bases and J by 1 base, and 12 bases separated the two germline ends. This CDR3 has 13 amino acids. The CDR3 nucleotides read TGTGCCGTTAGGACTCCATCCTACAATGAGCAGTTCTTC. This encodes CAVRTPSYNEQFF.

This clonotype came up many times. The V gene is TRBV20-1, the J gene TRBJ2-7; D unclear. The germline V gene has CDR1 DFQATT and CDR2 SNEGSKA (reference sequence). Trimming removed 5 bases from V and 0 bases from J, with 17 bases in between. The CDR3 is 15 residues long. Written as DNA, the CDR3 is TGCAGTGCTGGCAACTACTTGCCGAGCTCCTACGAGCAGTACTTC. Its protein is CSAGNYLPSSYEQYF.

This rearrangement joins TRBV20-1 to TRBJ1-4; 9 positions agree with TRBD1. Unmatched junction bases numbered 15, after V lost 8 bases and J lost 11 bases. CDR1 DFQATT and CDR2 SNEGSKA come from the germline V gene (reference sequence). The CDR3 is 14 amino acids. The CDR3 DNA reads as TGCAGTACGGAGGAAGCCGGGACAGGGTACAAACTGTTTTTT. It encodes CSTEEAGTGYKLFF.